This T cell receptor beta chain was sequenced for a study of monozygotic twins with inflammatory bowel disease. cDNA for TCRalpha and TCRbeta was amplified by nested PCRs of about 15 then around 9 cycles. TCRdb re-called the 5' RACE reads, yielding one record per CDR3 amino acid sequence without DNA. The listing contains approximately 380,000 distinct CDR3 sequences. CDR1 MNHEY and CDR2 SVGAGI come from the germline V gene. This CDR3 is 14 amino acids long. Each donor gave roughly 2.5 ml of peripheral blood. The sample comprised blood. This sequence joins TRBV6-5 and TRBJ2-7; TCRdb proposes TRBD1, but this gene call is untestable without DNA. This sequence originates from a human donor with ulcerative colitis or Crohn's disease, or a healthy co-twin of an affected twin (not recorded which). The CDR3 loop is CASSSGQGVNEQYF.